This T cell receptor beta chain emerged from a study of shared clonotypes between healthy human individuals. Study-level results: Non-shared clonotypes had lower generation probabilities than clonotypes shared by all four sorted-subset donors. Naive subsets generally exceeded memory subsets in estimated richness. With several donors compared, around 5% of naive CD4 clonotypes were shared.

The donor population consisted of healthy HIV-negative adults with no recent acute infections or vaccinations. About this clone itself: Its target is unknown.

CDR1 LNHDA and CDR2 SQIVND come from the germline V gene (reference sequence). With 7 bases removed from V and 1 base from J, the gap between germline ends came to 14 bases. The CDR3 sequence is 14 residues long. The repertoire was sequenced with immunoSEQ multiplex PCR; TCRdb's copy has only in-frame clones and lacks some. The sample records some 500,000 clones, approximately 95% being singletons. The sample comprised naive CD4+ T cells sorted from blood. The subset: CD45RA+ positively selected. V and J are TRBV19 and TRBJ2-7; D is unclear. The sequence came from a woman aged 30 to 39 in good health. CDR3 amino acids: CASTQTLGSYEQYF. In DNA form, the CDR3 reads TGTGCCAGTACGCAGACCTTAGGGTCCTACGAGCAGTACTTC.